This TCR beta chain was identified in a study of persistence of HIV-infected CD4 T cells. The immunoSEQ assay was version 4, run in survey mode. Genomic DNA was diluted to 10 ng/uL, up to 1 ug per sample. Some clones are missing from TCRdb's copy, which holds only in-frame ones; the method was immunoSEQ multiplex PCR. The table shows tens of thousands of clones, with about 87% occurring only once. Trimming shortened V by 3 bases and J by 2 bases, and 13 bases separated the two germline ends. This CDR3 has 15 residues. Per germline, CDR1 SGHDN and CDR2 FVKESK. Concerning this clone: What it binds is unknown.

Cells were stimulated nonspecifically with anti-CD3/anti-CD28 magnetic beads. Responding CD4+ T cells were sorted by upregulation of both CD40 ligand and CD69. Adults with HIV-1 started suppressive ART while chronically infected. CD8-depleted PBMCs were stimulated more than 15 hours with anti-CD28/CD49d costimulation, CD40-blocking antibody and enfuvirtide. The specimen was CD4+ T cells sorted from PBMCs after approximately 19-hour stimulation, collected from a patient who received antiretroviral therapy. The rearrangement joins TRBV14 to TRBJ1-1; D call uncertain. This receptor was taken from an adult woman with HIV who was CMV-seropositive. CDR3 bases: TGTGCCAGCAGCCAGGGTCCGGGAATTAACACTGAAGCTTTCTTT. The encoded protein is CASSQGPGINTEAFF.